Listed here are 25 T cell receptor beta chains from one sample, sequenced in a study of T-cell reconstitution after alpha-beta-depleted transplantation in children. Preparation of the TCRbeta library used unique molecular identifiers. TCRdb redid the calling of the PCR reads with MiXCR, one entry per CDR3 protein. The data hold about 130,000 distinct CDR3 sequences, with 9.7% observed a single time. The starting material was PBMCs, mostly from graft donor cells, obtained 180 days after TCRalphabeta/CD19-depleted stem cell transplant. All receptors derive from a girl under two years old who had a stem cell transplant for combined immunodeficiency, so the T cells may come from the graft donor.

This clonotype was seen ten or more times. The chain recombines TRBV12-3 or TRBV12-4 with TRBJ2-2; 7 positions match TRBD2. Trimming took 1 base from V and 4 from J; bases not matched to a gene: 6. CDR3 length: 16 residues. The CDR3 nucleotides read TGTGCCAGCAGTTTAGGCTGGACTAGAGCCACCGGGGAGCTGTTTTTT. It specifies CASSLGWTRATGELFF.

This clonotype has a handful of counts. The V gene is TRBV9, the J gene TRBJ1-4, with D perhaps matching TRBD1 (6 bases). Trimming left V 2 bases short and J 6 bases short, with 11 bases between. Germline assignment: CDR1 SGDLS and CDR2 YYNGEE. This CDR3 has 14 amino acids. CDR3 region: CASSVTGAYEKLFF. In DNA, the CDR3 is TGTGCCAGCAGCGTGACAGGAGCCTATGAAAAACTGTTTTTT.

There are many counts of this clonotype. The chain recombines TRBV12-3 or TRBV12-4 with TRBJ2-7; 12 nucleotides line up with TRBD2. With V trimmed by 8 bases and J by 4 bases, 3 bases remained unmatched. There are 13 residues in the CDR3. This CDR3 is CASSTSGRYEQYF. The CDR3, as DNA: TGTGCCAGCTCGACTAGCGGGAGATACGAGCAGTACTTC.

This clonotype showed up many times. V usage is TRBV5-5 and J usage is TRBJ2-2; no clear D. The germline V gene has CDR1 SGHKS and CDR2 YYEKEE (reference sequence). V was clipped by 3 bases and J by 6 bases, with 6 bases between them. The CDR3 contains 12 residues. The CDR3 bases are TGTGCCAGCAGCTGGCCTGCCGGGGAGCTGTTTTTT. Translating gives CASSWPAGELFF.

This clonotype has more than one count but fewer than ten. V usage is TRBV11-2 and J usage is TRBJ1-5, with 9 bases matching TRBD1. J lost 0 bases, V lost 5 bases, and 11 bases had no gene match. This CDR3 has 18 amino acids. Per germline, CDR1 SGHAT and CDR2 FQNNGV. This chain's CDR3 is CASSEQGAHRYSNQPQHF. The DNA for the CDR3 is TGTGCCAGCAGCGAACAGGGGGCTCATCGCTATAGCAATCAGCCCCAGCATTTT.

In this sample, this clonotype turned up a few times. This chain connects TRBV5-1 to TRBJ2-3; D is possibly TRBD2 (5 bases). CDR3 length: 15 residues. Germline V lookup: CDR1 SGHRS, CDR2 YFSETQ. Trimming shortened V by 0 bases and J by 1 base, and 9 bases separated the two germline ends. The CDR3 is CASSLAFGGTDTQYF. The CDR3, as DNA: TGCGCCAGCAGCTTGGCTTTCGGGGGCACAGATACGCAGTATTTT.

This chain links TRBV18 with TRBJ2-3, with a tentative D call TRBD2 (6 bases). V was clipped by 4 bases and J by 3 bases, with 8 bases between them. The CDR3 is made up of 13 amino acids. Germline V gene lookup returns CDR1 KGHSH and CDR2 LQKENI. CDR3 nucleotide sequence: TGTGCCAGCTCACAGGCGGGGACAGATACGCAGTATTTT. Translated, it gives CASSQAGTDTQYF.

Only a few counts were recorded for this clonotype. The rearrangement uses TRBV20-1 and TRBJ1-6, with D perhaps matching TRBD1 (5 bases). Germline values: CDR1 DFQATT, CDR2 SNEGSKA (reference sequence). The CDR3 runs to 20 residues. Trimming removed 3 bases at V and 0 bases at J, with 24 bases between. CDR3 nucleotides: TGCAGTGCTAGTGTTGTGGGGGAGGGGACCTCGAGCTCCTATAATTCACCCCTCCACTTT. Its translation: CSASVVGEGTSSSYNSPLHF.

This clonotype was counted at least ten times. The chain links TRBV6-1 to TRBJ2-7; D is undetermined. Germline CDR1 is MNHNS and CDR2 is SASEGT. This CDR3 is 13 amino acids long. Trimming took off 5 bases at V and 4 bases at J, with 12 bases between the two ends. CDR3 DNA sequence: TGTGCCAGCAGTCCCATTTTGTTTTACGAGCAGTACTTC. Its protein product is CASSPILFYEQYF.

This clonotype was detected a few times. This rearrangement joins TRBV5-6 to TRBJ1-2; 7 bases align to TRBD1. V was clipped by 1 base and J by 7 bases; unmatched bases: 4. The CDR3 totals 13 residues. Germline CDR1 is SGHDT and CDR2 is YYEEEE. CDR3 residues: CASSLKGASGYTF. For the CDR3, the DNA is TGTGCCAGCAGCTTGAAGGGGGCGAGTGGCTACACCTTC.

CDR3 sequence: CASSLGGGGLFF. DNA for the CDR3: TGTGCCAGCAGCTTAGGAGGCGGGGGCCTGTTCTTC. V usage is TRBV7-9 and J usage is TRBJ2-1; perhaps TRBD2 as D (7 bases). The CDR3 extends over 12 amino acids. Trimming took 1 base from V and 15 from J, leaving 13 bases between them. Germline V lookup: CDR1 SEHNR, CDR2 FQNEAQ (reference sequence).

The V call is TRBV5-5, the J call TRBJ1-3; D call uncertain. CDR1 is SGHKS and CDR2 is YYEKEE in the germline V gene (reference sequence). V was trimmed by 2 bases and J by 8 bases, leaving 5 bases between them. The CDR3 runs 11 residues. CDR3 loop: CASSLSDTIYF. CDR3 in DNA: TGTGCCAGCAGCTTATCCGACACCATATATTTT. Full variable domain (rest looked up from reference TRBV5-5 and TRBJ1-3): DAGVTQSPTHLIKTRGQQVTLRCSPISGHKSVSWYQQVLGQGPQFIFQYYEKEERGRGNFPDRFSARQFPNYSSELNVNALLLGDSALYLCASSLSDTIYFGEGSWLTVV.

This clonotype was counted a few times. The chain joins TRBV5-6 to TRBJ2-7; 11 positions match TRBD1. Germline values: CDR1 SGHDT, CDR2 YYEEEE. The CDR3 has 16 amino acids. The junction had 10 bases not matched to a gene; V was cut back by 4 bases and J by 4 bases. The CDR3 here is CASSRGTGGLFYEQYF. The CDR3 DNA reads TGTGCCAGCAGCAGGGGGACAGGGGGGCTCTTTTACGAGCAGTACTTC.

Many counts were recorded for this clonotype. The chain links TRBV10-3 to TRBJ2-2; no clear D gene. The CDR3 is made up of 12 amino acids. Per the germline V gene, CDR1 is ENHRY and CDR2 is SYGVKD. V was trimmed by 3 bases and J by 2 bases, leaving 1 base between them. The CDR3 DNA is TGTGCCATCAGTGAAAACACCGGGGAGCTGTTTTTT. This translates into CAISENTGELFF.

This clonotype was recorded at least ten times. This chain connects TRBV12-3 or TRBV12-4 to TRBJ2-7; D is unresolved. The CDR3 is 12 amino acids. V shed 2 bases and J shed 5 bases, with 7 bases lying between them. The CDR3, as DNA: TGTGCCAGCAGTTTAAACAGCCACGAGCAGTACTTC. Protein: CASSLNSHEQYF.

Notes on this clonotype: A single base separates this from a much larger clone, so it may be a read error. This chain connects TRBV5-1 to TRBJ2-7; D not certain. The CDR3 has 17 residues. CDR1 is SGHRS and CDR2 is YFSETQ in the germline V gene. The V end was cut by 2 bases, the J end by 1 base, with 19 bases between. The chain's CDR3 is CASSLKQWAGTSYEQYF. In nucleotides, the CDR3 is TGCGCCAGCAGCTTAAAACAGTGGGCAGGAACGTCCTACGAGCAGTACTTC. The variable domain in full, completed from reference TRBV5-1 and TRBJ2-7, reads KAGVTQTPRYLIKTRGQQVTLSCSPISGHRSVSWYQQTPGQGLQFLFEYFSETQRNKGNFPGRFSGRQFSNSRSEMNVSTLELGDSALYLCASSLKQWAGTSYEQYFGPGTRLTVT.

This clonotype came up a few times. V and J are TRBV18 and TRBJ1-4; D ambiguous. The germline CDR1 and CDR2 sequences are KGHSH and LQKENI. Between the trimmed V and J ends, which lost 3 bases and 0 bases, there was a span of 8 bases. The CDR3 length is 15 residues. In DNA, the CDR3 is TGTGCCAGCTCACCTATTCGTGCAACTAATGAAAAACTGTTTTTT. This gives the protein CASSPIRATNEKLFF.

V gene TRBV7-2 combines with J gene TRBJ2-1, with D perhaps matching TRBD1 or TRBD2 (6 bases each). V gave up 3 bases and J gave up 7 bases, with 19 bases separating them. Germline values: CDR1 SGHTA, CDR2 FQGNSA. The CDR3 is 16 amino acids. The CDR3 sequence: CASSFSVGGAGNEQFF. CDR3 in DNA: TGTGCCAGCAGCTTTTCTGTCGGGGGCGCGGGGAATGAGCAGTTCTTC.

This chain connects TRBV5-1 to TRBJ2-5; tentatively, D is TRBD2 (6 bases). CDR1 and CDR2 (germline): SGHRS, YFSETQ. The V end was cut by 1 base, the J end by 0 bases, with 10 bases between. The CDR3 is made up of 15 amino acids. CDR3 amino acids: CASSLPGGNQETQYF. The CDR3 DNA reads TGCGCCAGCAGCTTGCCCGGCGGGAACCAAGAGACCCAGTACTTC.

This clonotype has a count of ten or more. The chain is built from TRBV20-1 and TRBJ2-4; weak D call: TRBD1 (6 bases). Per germline, CDR1 DFQATT and CDR2 SNEGSKA (reference sequence). The CDR3 totals 12 residues. V lost 6 bases to trimming and J lost 6 bases, with 12 bases between them. The DNA for the CDR3 is TGCAGTGCCCCGGACAGCACAAACATTCAGTACTTC. Amino acids: CSAPDSTNIQYF.

The rearrangement joins TRBV20-1 to TRBJ2-3, with 10 bases identical to TRBD2. The CDR3 is made up of 15 amino acids. Germline V gives CDR1 DFQATT, CDR2 SNEGSKA (reference sequence). The V gene end was trimmed by 0 bases and the J gene end by 4 bases; junction bases not matched to a gene: 4. The CDR3 is CSARDLAGVPDTQYF. CDR3 in DNA: TGCAGTGCTAGAGATCTAGCGGGAGTTCCAGATACGCAGTATTTT.

This clonotype was seen many times. The CDR3 is CASSLAGLYGYTF. DNA for the CDR3: TGTGCCAGCAGCTTGGCAGGCCTCTATGGCTACACCTTC. The chain joins TRBV5-5 to TRBJ1-2; no reliable D call. The V gene's germline CDR1 is SGHKS and CDR2 YYEKEE (reference sequence). The germline V and J ends were trimmed by 0 bases and 4 bases, with 7 bases remaining between them. The CDR3 runs to 13 residues.

This clonotype showed up just a few times. This chain uses TRBV7-6 with TRBJ1-4; D is perhaps TRBD1 (6 bases). This CDR3 is built from 17 residues. V dropped 5 bases and J dropped 0 bases, with 16 bases sitting between them. In germline, CDR1 is SGHVS, CDR2 FNYEAQ. The CDR3: CASSPRDIAATNEKLFF. Written as DNA, the CDR3 is TGTGCCAGCAGCCCCCGGGACATCGCAGCAACTAATGAAAAACTGTTTTTT.

The rearrangement joins TRBV11-3 to TRBJ2-6, with D possibly matching TRBD2 (6 bases). CDR3 length: 15 amino acids. Germline lookup yields CDR1 SGHNT and CDR2 YENEEA. V lost 6 bases to trimming and J lost 2 bases, with 11 bases between them. The CDR3 reads CASSRREAGANVLTF. The CDR3 DNA sequence: TGTGCCAGCAGTCGAAGGGAGGCTGGGGCCAACGTCCTGACTTTC.

This clonotype was seen a few times. The gene calls are TRBV20-1 and TRBJ1-2; TRBD1 is a possible D gene (5 bases). This CDR3 comprises 18 residues. CDR1 DFQATT and CDR2 SNEGSKA come from the germline V gene (reference sequence). Trimming took 0 bases from V and 7 from J, leaving 27 bases between them. CDR3 DNA: TGCAGTGCTAGAGATCTAAGATTTGGGGCAGGCGGGTTTGGTGGCTACACCTTC. This codes for CSARDLRFGAGGFGGYTF.